The rows below give T cell receptor beta chains drawn from one sample of a study of blood T cells in healthy people across ages. TCRdb passed the 5' RACE reads through MiXCR, listing each CDR3 protein once. The profile shows about 680,000 distinct CDR3 sequences, roughly 50% of them singletons. Sequencing was performed on blood. All receptors derive from a woman in her fifties or sixties in good health. Each CDR3 is given with its conserved first and last residue. Fields, in order: V gene, clone size, J gene, D gene, CDR3 DNA, CDR3 protein. D genes are given only for firm matches. The size field is filled for only some rows; it gives once, few, many or a size class.

v_gene: TRBV25-1; abundance: -; j_gene: TRBJ2-7; d_gene: TRBD1; CDR3nt: TGTGCCAGCAGTGATCAGGGGGCAAACTACGAGCAGTACTTC; CDR3aa: CASSDQGANYEQYF
v_gene: TRBV20-1; abundance: -; j_gene: TRBJ2-7; d_gene: TRBD1; CDR3nt: TGCAGTGCTCCTCGGACAGGGATGAACGAGCAGTACTTC; CDR3aa: CSAPRTGMNEQYF
v_gene: TRBV7-3; abundance: -; j_gene: TRBJ2-1; d_gene: TRBD1; CDR3nt: TGTGCCAGCAGCCCCCAAGACAGGGGCTCCGCCAATGAGCAGTTCTTC; CDR3aa: CASSPQDRGSANEQFF
v_gene: TRBV20-1; abundance: -; j_gene: TRBJ2-1; d_gene: -; CDR3nt: TGCAGTGCTAGCACCAGGGGTAATGAGCAGTTCTTC; CDR3aa: CSASTRGNEQFF
v_gene: TRBV11-2; abundance: -; j_gene: TRBJ2-4; d_gene: TRBD1; CDR3nt: TGTGCCAGCAGCTTAGTGGCTGGGGACAGGGAAAACATTCAGTACTTC; CDR3aa: CASSLVAGDRENIQYF
v_gene: TRBV20-1; abundance: many; j_gene: TRBJ2-5; d_gene: TRBD1; CDR3nt: TGCAGTGCTAGAGCCGCCGACAGGGGCCAAGAGACCCAGTACTTC; CDR3aa: CSARAADRGQETQYF
v_gene: TRBV10-3; abundance: -; j_gene: TRBJ2-7; d_gene: TRBD1; CDR3nt: TGTGCCACCCTGGGACAGGGGAAGAACCACGAGCAGTACTTC; CDR3aa: CATLGQGKNHEQYF
v_gene: TRBV27; abundance: -; j_gene: TRBJ2-3; d_gene: -; CDR3nt: TGTGCCAGCAGTTTAAGGCACGGCAGCACAGATACGCAGTATTTT; CDR3aa: CASSLRHGSTDTQYF
v_gene: TRBV7-2; abundance: few; j_gene: TRBJ2-1; d_gene: -; CDR3nt: TGTGCCAGCAGCTTAGTGGGGGCCAGCTCCTACAATGAGCAGTTCTTC; CDR3aa: CASSLVGASSYNEQFF
v_gene: TRBV29-1; abundance: -; j_gene: TRBJ1-2; d_gene: -; CDR3nt: TGCAGCGCCCATACTGGCTATGGCTACACCTTC; CDR3aa: CSAHTGYGYTF
v_gene: TRBV7-9; abundance: -; j_gene: TRBJ1-6; d_gene: -; CDR3nt: TGTGCCAGCAGCCCCCAGCAGTGGCCCCTCCACTTT; CDR3aa: CASSPQQWPLHF
v_gene: TRBV2; abundance: few; j_gene: TRBJ2-7; d_gene: -; CDR3nt: TGTGCCAGCATGGACTACTACGAGCAGTACTTC; CDR3aa: CASMDYYEQYF
v_gene: TRBV9; abundance: -; j_gene: TRBJ2-4; d_gene: TRBD1; CDR3nt: TGTGCCAGCACCGTAGGGACAGGGGCAAACATTCAGTACTTC; CDR3aa: CASTVGTGANIQYF
v_gene: TRBV14; abundance: -; j_gene: TRBJ2-4; d_gene: -; CDR3nt: TGTGCCAGCAGCCAGTCGGGGTTCCTAGCCAAAAACATTCAGTACTTC; CDR3aa: CASSQSGFLAKNIQYF
v_gene: TRBV3-1; abundance: few; j_gene: TRBJ2-5; d_gene: TRBD2; CDR3nt: TGTGCCAGCAGCCAACGGGGGGGACGAGAGACCCAGTACTTC; CDR3aa: CASSQRGGRETQYF
v_gene: TRBV5-1; abundance: -; j_gene: TRBJ2-7; d_gene: TRBD2; CDR3nt: TGCGCCAGCAGCTTGGTTGCTAGCGGGAACAATGAGCAGTACTTC; CDR3aa: CASSLVASGNNEQYF
v_gene: TRBV6-5; abundance: -; j_gene: TRBJ2-3; d_gene: -; CDR3nt: TGTGCCAGCAGTTACTCGGCCACGGTGGATACGCAGTATTTT; CDR3aa: CASSYSATVDTQYF
v_gene: TRBV7-2; abundance: -; j_gene: TRBJ2-5; d_gene: -; CDR3nt: TGTGCCAGCAGCCTAAACAGCGACAATGAGCAGTACTTC; CDR3aa: CASSLNSDNEQYF
v_gene: TRBV3-1; abundance: -; j_gene: TRBJ2-5; d_gene: -; CDR3nt: TGTGCCAGCGGCCAAGTGGAGACCCAGTACTTC; CDR3aa: CASGQVETQYF
v_gene: TRBV6-5; abundance: few; j_gene: TRBJ2-5; d_gene: TRBD2; CDR3nt: TGTGCCAGCAGTAAGACTAGCGGGATTATTCAAGAGACCCAGTACTTC; CDR3aa: CASSKTSGIIQETQYF
v_gene: TRBV2; abundance: -; j_gene: TRBJ2-7; d_gene: -; CDR3nt: TGTGCCAGCAGTGTTGGCAGGGGAGTCTTCGAGCAGTACTTC; CDR3aa: CASSVGRGVFEQYF
v_gene: TRBV20-1; abundance: -; j_gene: TRBJ1-4; d_gene: -; CDR3nt: TGCAGTGCTAGAGGGGGGGCAGCGGGGGAAAAACTGTTTTTT; CDR3aa: CSARGGAAGEKLFF
v_gene: TRBV4-2; abundance: few; j_gene: TRBJ2-1; d_gene: TRBD2; CDR3nt: TGTGCCAGCAGCGGGGCTAGCGGGAGGAATGAGCAGTTCTTC; CDR3aa: CASSGASGRNEQFF
v_gene: TRBV18; abundance: -; j_gene: TRBJ2-5; d_gene: TRBD2; CDR3nt: TGTGCCAGCTCCTCCCTGCGGGAGTTTTCTGAGCAGTACTTC; CDR3aa: CASSSLREFSEQYF
v_gene: TRBV20-1; abundance: -; j_gene: TRBJ2-1; d_gene: -; CDR3nt: TGCAGTGCTAGAGATCAGGCGGGGAGTAAGCAGTTCTTC; CDR3aa: CSARDQAGSKQFF
v_gene: TRBV4-1; abundance: -; j_gene: TRBJ1-6; d_gene: -; CDR3nt: TGCGCCAGCAGCCAAGCTGACATAGGATTCGACAATTCACCCCTCCACTTT; CDR3aa: CASSQADIGFDNSPLHF
v_gene: TRBV27; abundance: -; j_gene: TRBJ1-2; d_gene: TRBD1; CDR3nt: TGTGCCAGCAGTGCTAGACAGGGCGGGGGTGGCTACACCTTC; CDR3aa: CASSARQGGGGYTF
v_gene: TRBV20-1; abundance: -; j_gene: TRBJ2-1; d_gene: TRBD2; CDR3nt: TGCAGTGCTAGAGATGCAGCGGGAGGCTCCTACAATGAGCAGTTCTTC; CDR3aa: CSARDAAGGSYNEQFF
v_gene: TRBV7-9; abundance: -; j_gene: TRBJ1-2; d_gene: TRBD1; CDR3nt: TGTGCCAGCAGCTTAGAGCAGGGGGCTGGTGGCTACACCTTC; CDR3aa: CASSLEQGAGGYTF
v_gene: TRBV12-3/TRBV12-4; abundance: -; j_gene: TRBJ2-5; d_gene: -; CDR3nt: TGTGCCAGCAGTTTATTTTTGGACAAGCAAGAGACCCAGTACTTC; CDR3aa: CASSLFLDKQETQYF
v_gene: TRBV6-1; abundance: -; j_gene: TRBJ2-7; d_gene: -; CDR3nt: TGTGCCAGCAGCGTTGGGACTTATAACTCCTACAATGAGCAGTACTTC; CDR3aa: CASSVGTYNSYNEQYF
v_gene: TRBV20-1; abundance: few; j_gene: TRBJ2-7; d_gene: -; CDR3nt: TGCAGTGCTAGTCGAGGTAGCGAGCAGTACTTC; CDR3aa: CSASRGSEQYF
v_gene: TRBV4-3; abundance: -; j_gene: TRBJ2-7; d_gene: -; CDR3nt: TGCGCCAGCAGCCAAGCCCAGCAGGGGGGGTCCTCCTACGAGCAGTACTTC; CDR3aa: CASSQAQQGGSSYEQYF
v_gene: TRBV5-5; abundance: many; j_gene: TRBJ2-7; d_gene: -; CDR3nt: TGTGCCAGCAGCCAACTCATCGGGACGGGCTACGAGCAGTACTTC; CDR3aa: CASSQLIGTGYEQYF
v_gene: TRBV6-5; abundance: -; j_gene: TRBJ2-1; d_gene: TRBD2; CDR3nt: TGTGCCAGCAGTTCCCGACGTTCGAGAGGACTAGCGGGAGTCCTATCCTACAATGAGCAGTTCTTC; CDR3aa: CASSSRRSRGLAGVLSYNEQFF
v_gene: TRBV5-1; abundance: -; j_gene: TRBJ2-5; d_gene: -; CDR3nt: TGCGCCAGCAGCCCACTTGGCGTGAGGTTCCAAGAGACCCAGTACTTC; CDR3aa: CASSPLGVRFQETQYF
v_gene: TRBV20-1; abundance: -; j_gene: TRBJ1-2; d_gene: -; CDR3nt: TGCAGTGCTAGTTCAGACTATGGCTACACCTTC; CDR3aa: CSASSDYGYTF
v_gene: TRBV15; abundance: once; j_gene: TRBJ2-7; d_gene: -; CDR3nt: TGTGCCACCAGCAGAGATTTGGGGAAGCAGGGCGAGCAGTACTTC; CDR3aa: CATSRDLGKQGEQYF
v_gene: TRBV2; abundance: -; j_gene: TRBJ2-7; d_gene: -; CDR3nt: TGTGCCAGCAGTGAGGCGACAGCAGGACTCGAGCAGTACTTC; CDR3aa: CASSEATAGLEQYF
v_gene: TRBV7-2; abundance: -; j_gene: TRBJ2-7; d_gene: TRBD1; CDR3nt: TGTGCCAGCAGCTTTTACAGGGGTGTGTCCTACAATGAGCAGTACTTC; CDR3aa: CASSFYRGVSYNEQYF
v_gene: TRBV6-1; abundance: many; j_gene: TRBJ2-1; d_gene: -; CDR3nt: TGTGCCAGCAGTGGGCGGTGGGCGTCGGAGCAGTTCTTC; CDR3aa: CASSGRWASEQFF
v_gene: TRBV28; abundance: few; j_gene: TRBJ2-7; d_gene: TRBD1; CDR3nt: TGTGCCAGCAAGAGCACAGGGGGGATCTACGAGCAGTACTTC; CDR3aa: CASKSTGGIYEQYF
v_gene: TRBV11-1; abundance: once; j_gene: TRBJ1-2; d_gene: -; CDR3nt: TGTGGCAGCAGCTTACAAGGGAACCGGCATGGCTACACCTTC; CDR3aa: CGSSLQGNRHGYTF
v_gene: TRBV4-3; abundance: -; j_gene: TRBJ2-3; d_gene: -; CDR3nt: TGCGCCAGCAGCCAAGGGGCTTTTCGCACAGATACGCAGTATTTT; CDR3aa: CASSQGAFRTDTQYF
v_gene: TRBV20-1; abundance: -; j_gene: TRBJ2-7; d_gene: TRBD1; CDR3nt: TGCAGTACGTGGACAGGGGGCTACGAGCAGTACTTC; CDR3aa: CSTWTGGYEQYF
v_gene: TRBV5-6; abundance: -; j_gene: TRBJ2-1; d_gene: TRBD1; CDR3nt: TGTGCCAGCAGCGCCTATCGGACAGGCCCTACCTACAATGAGCAGTTCTTC; CDR3aa: CASSAYRTGPTYNEQFF
v_gene: TRBV5-1; abundance: -; j_gene: TRBJ2-2; d_gene: -; CDR3nt: TGCGCCAGCAGCTCACCCCGACAGAACACCGGGGAGCTGTTTTTT; CDR3aa: CASSSPRQNTGELFF
v_gene: TRBV7-3; abundance: few; j_gene: TRBJ2-1; d_gene: TRBD2; CDR3nt: TGTGCCAGCAGCTTAACGACTAGCTCTGAGCAGTTCTTC; CDR3aa: CASSLTTSSEQFF
v_gene: TRBV20-1; abundance: -; j_gene: TRBJ1-4; d_gene: TRBD1; CDR3nt: TGCAGTGCTAGAGATGACAGGGGGCCTGGTAATGAAAAACTGTTTTTT; CDR3aa: CSARDDRGPGNEKLFF
v_gene: TRBV6-2/TRBV6-3; abundance: -; j_gene: TRBJ2-1; d_gene: -; CDR3nt: TGTGCCAGCAGTCTCAGGGGATTCAATGAGCAGTTCTTC; CDR3aa: CASSLRGFNEQFF
v_gene: TRBV9; abundance: -; j_gene: TRBJ2-7; d_gene: TRBD2; CDR3nt: TGTGCCAGCAGCGGACCGGGGGGGAGCTCCTACGAGCAGTACTTC; CDR3aa: CASSGPGGSSYEQYF
v_gene: TRBV28; abundance: -; j_gene: TRBJ1-5; d_gene: -; CDR3nt: TGTGCCATTACACCGGGACTTTCCCAGCCCCAGCATTTT; CDR3aa: CAITPGLSQPQHF
v_gene: TRBV6-1; abundance: -; j_gene: TRBJ2-7; d_gene: TRBD1; CDR3nt: TGTGCCAGCAAACGGGACAGGGAGCCCCCCTACGAGCAGTACTTC; CDR3aa: CASKRDREPPYEQYF
v_gene: TRBV20-1; abundance: -; j_gene: TRBJ2-1; d_gene: -; CDR3nt: TGCAGTGCCGGAGGGCTAGCCCCCTACGATGAGCAGTTCTTC; CDR3aa: CSAGGLAPYDEQFF
v_gene: TRBV4-2; abundance: few; j_gene: TRBJ2-6; d_gene: TRBD2; CDR3nt: TGTGCCAGCAGCCAAGAACTGGCGGGAGTCAGCTCTGGGGCCAACGTCCTGACTTTC; CDR3aa: CASSQELAGVSSGANVLTF
v_gene: TRBV10-3; abundance: -; j_gene: TRBJ1-1; d_gene: -; CDR3nt: TGTGCCATCAGACCACAGGCTGGAAACACTGAAGCTTTCTTT; CDR3aa: CAIRPQAGNTEAFF